The rows below give T cell receptor beta chains drawn from one sample of a study of identical twins. TCRdb itself ran the 5' RACE reads through MiXCR, one entry per CDR3 protein. The sample lists hundreds of thousands of distinct CDR3 sequences, around 6.6% seen once, with 3.5% to 4% in the top ten. In addition, the sample was reused for a study of yellow fever vaccine responses in identical twins.

The sample was memory (CD45RO+) T cells sorted from blood. All receptors derive from a woman younger than 35 in good health. The CDR3 runs from the conserved cysteine through the conserved F or W.

>TRBJ2-1|TRBV7-2
CASSIRTGVSYNEQFF
>TRBJ2-2|TRBV19
CASNRPTGVHQFYTGELFF
>TRBJ1-1|TRBV5-1
CASSLEPENTEAFF
>TRBJ2-3|TRBV5-1
CASRPETDTQYF
>TRBJ2-2|TRBV12-3/TRBV12-4
CASSSRGLQNTGELFF
>TRBJ2-7|TRBV20-1
CSARDSRGTYEQYF
>TRBJ1-5|TRBV28
CATGRVLRAGLNQPQHF
>TRBJ2-1|TRBV11-2
CASSILGGHSYNEQFF
>TRBJ1-2|TRBV10-2
CASRDRGLYYGYTF
>TRBJ2-1|TRBV7-9
CASSPIRGGPGYNEQFF
>TRBJ1-2|TRBV12-3/TRBV12-4
CASSLGLTFYGYTF
>TRBJ2-1|TRBV6-1
CASNQGEGYNEQFF
>TRBJ1-1|TRBV11-2
CASSLERGLSLGAFF
>TRBJ1-1|TRBV20-1
CSARAQGGTEAFF
>TRBJ1-4|TRBV18
CASSPTGEAAGGEKLFF
>TRBJ2-5|TRBV9
CASSAGTLQETQYF
>TRBJ1-2|TRBV20-1
CSARDDRRYGYTF
>TRBJ2-5|TRBV5-1
CASSSDSIETQYF
>TRBJ2-7|TRBV18
CASSRNRGSYEQYF
>TRBJ1-3|TRBV20-1
CSARPLGNTIYF
>TRBJ2-5|TRBV7-8
CASSLGGEGETQYF
>TRBJ1-2|TRBV6-1
CASSVAGTANYGYTF
>TRBJ2-3|TRBV6-4
CASSVAGSSTDTQYF
>TRBJ1-2|TRBV12-3/TRBV12-4
CASRRPGIHYPNYGYTF
>TRBJ1-2|TRBV5-6
CASSFLTDGYTF
>TRBJ1-4|TRBV12-3/TRBV12-4
CASGPRRGEKLFF
>TRBJ2-5|TRBV28
CASSYGGGAQETQYF
>TRBJ2-2|TRBV4-2
CASSQVEDTGELFF
>TRBJ1-4|TRBV7-6
CASTLGNTNEKLFF
>TRBJ2-3|TRBV7-2
CASSPPGAGGTDTQYF
>TRBJ2-7|TRBV6-1
CASRLRTSGRDEQYF
>TRBJ2-2|TRBV5-5
CASSFLAGSVNTGELFF
>TRBJ2-5|TRBV12-5
CASGPSETQYF
>TRBJ2-7|TRBV24-1
CATRQGALYEQYF
>TRBJ1-5|TRBV7-8
CASSPSRGSDNQPQHF
>TRBJ1-2|TRBV10-3
CAINPGTDNYGYTF
>TRBJ2-7|TRBV5-1
CASSLASGSLYEQYF
>TRBJ2-5|TRBV29-1
CSAPQGGIETQYF
>TRBJ2-3|TRBV9
CASSVTGSTDTQYF
>TRBJ2-7|TRBV3-1
CASSRQREGTYEQYF
>TRBJ1-6|TRBV4-2
CASSQDDRGVNSPLHF
>TRBJ2-1|TRBV7-9
CASSLRGTTTNEQFF
>TRBJ2-7|TRBV5-5
CASSLGTSGPYEQYF
>TRBJ1-1|TRBV12-3/TRBV12-4
CASSYRGEAFF
>TRBJ1-1|TRBV20-1
CSARDRPDHAPAFF
>TRBJ2-3|TRBV5-5
CASSLGGLVQDTQYF
>TRBJ2-5|TRBV3-1
CASSQVPGGQETQYF
>TRBJ2-1|TRBV25-1
CASKGGAGSYNEQFF
>TRBJ2-7|TRBV20-1
CSASSGLPYEQYF
>TRBJ2-1|TRBV20-1
CSARDIATSYNEQFF
>TRBJ2-3|TRBV6-9
CASREPWDTQYF